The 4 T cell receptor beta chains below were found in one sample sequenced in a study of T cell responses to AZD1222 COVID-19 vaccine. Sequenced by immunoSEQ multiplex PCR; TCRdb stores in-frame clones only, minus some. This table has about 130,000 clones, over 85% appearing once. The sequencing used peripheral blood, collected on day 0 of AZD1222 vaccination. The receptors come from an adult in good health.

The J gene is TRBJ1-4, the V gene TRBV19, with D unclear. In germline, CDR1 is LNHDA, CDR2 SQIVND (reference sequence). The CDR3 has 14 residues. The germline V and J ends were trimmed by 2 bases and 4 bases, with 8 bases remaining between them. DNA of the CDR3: TGTGCCAGTAGTATACCCGGGGTTAATGAAAAACTGTTTTTT. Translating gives CASSIPGVNEKLFF.

The CDR3: CASSLSVGGNTEAFF. For the CDR3, the DNA is TGTGCCAGCAGTTTATCGGTCGGGGGGAACACTGAAGCTTTCTTT. The rearrangement uses TRBV28 and TRBJ1-1; TRBD1 might be the D (5 bases). V was clipped by 1 base and J by 1 base, with 10 bases between them. This CDR3 comprises 15 residues. The germline V gene has CDR1 MDHEN and CDR2 SYDVKM.

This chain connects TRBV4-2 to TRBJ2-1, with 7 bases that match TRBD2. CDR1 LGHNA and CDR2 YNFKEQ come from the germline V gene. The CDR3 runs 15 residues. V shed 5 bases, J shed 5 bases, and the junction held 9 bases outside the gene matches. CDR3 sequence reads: CASSSREPRDNEQFF. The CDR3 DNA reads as TGTGCCAGCAGCTCGCGGGAGCCCAGAGACAATGAGCAGTTCTTC.

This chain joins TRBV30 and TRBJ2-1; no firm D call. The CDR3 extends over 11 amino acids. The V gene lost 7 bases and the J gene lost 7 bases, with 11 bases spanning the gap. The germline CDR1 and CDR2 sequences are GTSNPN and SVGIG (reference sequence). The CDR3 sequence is CASQVGNEQFF. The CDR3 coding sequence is TGTGCCTCCCAGGTTGGGAATGAGCAGTTCTTC.